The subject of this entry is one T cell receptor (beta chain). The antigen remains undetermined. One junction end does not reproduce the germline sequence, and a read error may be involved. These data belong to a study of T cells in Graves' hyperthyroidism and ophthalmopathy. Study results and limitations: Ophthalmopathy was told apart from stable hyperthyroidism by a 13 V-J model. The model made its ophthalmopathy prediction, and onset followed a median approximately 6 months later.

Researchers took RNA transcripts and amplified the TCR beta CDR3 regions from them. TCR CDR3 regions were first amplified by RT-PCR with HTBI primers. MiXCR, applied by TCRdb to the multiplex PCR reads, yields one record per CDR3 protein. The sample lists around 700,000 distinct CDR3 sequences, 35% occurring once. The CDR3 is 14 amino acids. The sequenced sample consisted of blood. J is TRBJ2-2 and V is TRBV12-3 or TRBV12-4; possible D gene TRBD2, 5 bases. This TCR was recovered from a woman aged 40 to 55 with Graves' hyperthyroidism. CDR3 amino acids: CASRRTYNTGELLF. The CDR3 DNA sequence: TGTGCCAGCAGGCGGACTTATAACACCGGGGAGCTGCTTTTT.